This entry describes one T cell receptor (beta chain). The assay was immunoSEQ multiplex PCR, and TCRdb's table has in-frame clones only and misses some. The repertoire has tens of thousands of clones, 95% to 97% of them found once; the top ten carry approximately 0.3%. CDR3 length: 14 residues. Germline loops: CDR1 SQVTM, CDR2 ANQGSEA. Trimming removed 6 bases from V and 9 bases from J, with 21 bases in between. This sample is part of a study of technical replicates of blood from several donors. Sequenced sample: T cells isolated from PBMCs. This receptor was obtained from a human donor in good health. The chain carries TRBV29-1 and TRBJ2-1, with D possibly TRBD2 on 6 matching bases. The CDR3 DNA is TGCAGCGTAGACTTACTAGCAGAGAACACTGAGCAGTTCTTC. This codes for CSVDLLAENTEQFF.